A selection of T cell receptor beta chains follows, all from one sample in a study of T cell responses to AZD1222 COVID-19 vaccine. Sequencing used immunoSEQ multiplex PCR; TCRdb keeps in-frame clones, though not all of them. The sample holds fewer than 80,000 clones; 70% to 90% are singletons and the top ten take 10%. This sample comprised peripheral blood, obtained 28 days after the second dose of the MenACWY control vaccine. The receptors originated from an adult who received the MenACWY meningococcal vaccine as a control. CDR3s include the opening cysteine and the closing phenylalanine or tryptophan. Each record gives: V gene, clone size, D gene, CDR3 protein. D genes are given only for firm matches. The size entry is marked missing in some rows and otherwise reads once, few, many or a size class.

TRBV13 | . | TRBD1 | CASSLGQGAPHGQPQHF
TRBV11-1 | . | . | CASSLGRDGYTF
TRBV10-3 | . | . | CAIRPARDTEAFF
TRBV19 | once | . | CASSTTELSNYGYTF
TRBV7-2 | . | . | CASSLGSSSNQPQHF
TRBV5-1 | . | . | CASSPPGSNSPLHF
TRBV19 | . | TRBD1 | CASSIATGESYGYTF
TRBV6-5 | . | . | CASSYGGVANEKLFF
TRBV5-5 | . | . | CASSLGLVPHNSPLHF
TRBV27 | . | . | CASSLWGTGGYTF
TRBV4-3 | . | . | CASSQEGGGLTDTQYF
TRBV6-5 | . | TRBD1 | CASIGTGYNEQFF
TRBV7-2 | . | . | CASSSQGHSYGYTF
TRBV28 | . | . | CASRRGGLYEQYF
TRBV7-6 | few | . | CASSPGPQETQYF
TRBV27 | . | TRBD2 | CASSPPGRGGFEQYF
TRBV10-3 | . | . | CAISGEQGQPQHF
TRBV7-2 | . | . | CASSLVPGSGANVLTF
TRBV7-9 | . | TRBD1 | CASSLGQGDNSPLHF
TRBV19 | . | TRBD1 | CASSAGGAGELFF
TRBV5-1 | . | TRBD2 | CASSLDGSSGVAGELFF
TRBV14 | . | . | CASSPRVGDTGELFF
TRBV13 | . | TRBD2 | CASSSWTSGHHEQFF
TRBV11-2 | . | . | CASSSPSVGETQYF
TRBV15 | . | TRBD1 | CATSRSTGGVDQPQHF
TRBV6-5 | . | . | CASSTQGPNQPQHF
TRBV7-2 | once | TRBD1 | CASSLTGQGNEQFF
TRBV3-1/TRBV3-2 | . | . | CASSQASYEQYF
TRBV10-3 | once | . | CAIKGGAGDTQYF
TRBV7-8 | . | . | CASSLVQTDNQPQHF
TRBV19 | . | . | CASSRDGISGNTIYF
TRBV15 | . | . | CATSRERDSNQPQHF
TRBV5-1 | . | . | CASSSQQGRGTEAFF
TRBV3-1/TRBV3-2 | . | . | CASSLGLTEAFF
TRBV19 | . | . | CASIFKGNTEAFF
TRBV2 | . | TRBD1 | CASSFDRGTEAFF
TRBV19 | . | TRBD1 | CASTSTGDGYTF
TRBV30 | . | . | CAWQGLPATGELFF
TRBV7-6 | . | . | CASSLVAENTGELFF
TRBV2 | . | . | CASRVANEKLFF
TRBV4-1 | few | TRBD1 | CASSSLIQGNNSPLHF
TRBV7-3 | . | . | CASLGYGYTF
TRBV5-6 | . | TRBD1 | CASSRDRDQETQYF
TRBV28 | . | . | CASSFNRQDNQPQHF
TRBV2 | . | . | CASSRDSNEKLFF
TRBV27 | . | TRBD2 | CASTGSGGRWNEQFF
TRBV19 | . | . | CASSIQGSPYEQYF
TRBV5-1 | . | TRBD1 | CASSLVSGGNEQFF